The T cell receptor beta chain under discussion was sequenced for a study of blood T cell repertoires in COVID-19. Study background: T cells, B-cell-depleted T cells, or PBMCs supplied cDNA or gDNA.

Per the study methods: How many nucleated cells were present was estimated from reference gene primer amplification. The table came from immunoSEQ multiplex PCR; TCRdb's copy has only in-frame clones and leaves some out. V and J calls and clone size come straight from that table; D and trimming were deduced from the DNA. The top ten clones hold 5% of a sample with 100,000 to 110,000 clones, just over 85% of them seen once. The source of this sequence is a human donor in a cohort sampled during active COVID-19. Sequenced input: peripheral blood.

DNA of the CDR3: TGCGCCAGCAGCCCCTGGGGGGGACAGGGAGCCCTCAAGCAGTACTTC. It codes for CASSPWGGQGALKQYF. The V gene is TRBV4-1, the J gene TRBJ2-7; TRBD1 matches at 9 bases. This CDR3 comprises 16 residues. The J segment lost 8 bases and the V segment lost 4 bases, leaving 15 bases of the junction unmatched. The V gene's germline CDR1 is MGHRA and CDR2 YSYEKL.